The 25 T cell receptor beta chains below were found in one sample sequenced in a study of tumor and adjacent non-tumor tissue in lung cancer (dated by TCRdb to the late 2010s). Libraries were built with multiplex PCR. Sequencing took place on an Illumina HiSeq 2500. TCRbeta libraries were constructed through three rounds of nested PCR with primers (Table S4) according to protocols adapted from ARM-PCR. TCRdb trimmed the raw reads at Q25, called clones with MiXCR and kept productive beta chains. Under each unique CDR3 protein, matching rows form one entry showing the most common genes and DNA. The sample contains just over 200,000 distinct CDR3 sequences, about two thirds of them found a single time. The top ten constitute roughly a quarter of the sample. RNA was isolated from bulk, unsorted tissue, and RNA quality was assessed with a NanoDrop ND-1000 and an Agilent 2100. The sequenced sample consisted of lung tumor tissue. Every receptor here comes from a man in his 60s with non-small cell lung cancer.

This clonotype was observed many times. V is TRBV4-1 and J is TRBJ2-3; TRBD2 might be the D (6 bases). In germline, CDR1 is MGHRA, CDR2 YSYEKL. Trimming stripped 0 bases from V and 2 bases from J, with 15 bases between. The length of the CDR3 is 17 residues. The CDR3 DNA follows: TGCGCCAGCAGCCAAGATTGGCCTAGCGAGATCACAGATACGCAGTATTTT. This translates into CASSQDWPSEITDTQYF.

A note on this clonotype: A much larger clonotype is one base distant, so this may be a read error. This rearrangement joins TRBV29-1 to TRBJ2-5; 7 nucleotides line up with TRBD2. The germline V gene encodes CDR1 SQVTM and CDR2 ANQGSEA. CDR3 length: 17 residues. The V segment lost 7 bases and the J segment 2 bases; nucleotides outside the gene matches: 19. The CDR3: CSARRRGRASGQETQYF. The CDR3 DNA reads as TGCAGCGCCCGCCGTAGAGGGAGGGCCTCGGGGCAAGAGACCCAGTACTTC.

This clonotype was counted many times. V gene TRBV11-2 combines with J gene TRBJ1-1, with D perhaps TRBD1 (6 bases). This CDR3 has 13 residues. CDR1 is SGHAT and CDR2 is FQNNGV in the germline V gene. Trimming shortened V by 5 bases and J by 3 bases, and 10 bases separated the two germline ends. The CDR3 DNA sequence: TGTGCCAGCAGCCTCACAGGGTACACTGAAGCTTTCTTT. It encodes CASSLTGYTEAFF. The complete variable domain, with remaining parts taken from reference TRBV11-2 and TRBJ1-1, reads EAGVAQSPRYKIIEKRQSVAFWCNPISGHATLYWYQQILGQGPKLLIQFQNNGVVDDSQLPKDRFSAERLKGVDSTLKIQPAKLEDSAVYLCASSLTGYTEAFFGQGTRLTVV.

Turning to this clonotype: Since a much larger clone is just one base distant, this may be a read error. This chain uses TRBV12-3 or TRBV12-4 with TRBJ1-2; no reliable D call. This CDR3 spans 13 amino acids. Deletions cut 6 bases from V and 8 bases from J, with 16 bases between. As DNA, the CDR3 is TGTGCCAGCAGAATGCGGGGTACGGGGGGCTACACCTTC. Translating it yields CASRMRGTGGYTF.

For this clonotype: A much larger clonotype is one base distant, so this may be a read error. This chain connects TRBV10-2 to TRBJ2-7; no clear D. The CDR3 sequence is 11 residues long. Germline CDR1 WSHSY, CDR2 SAAADI. The CDR3 DNA sequence: TGCGCCAGCGGCCCAGAGTACGAGCGGTACTTC. Amino acids: CASGPEYERYF.

Comment on this clonotype: The germline gene is not matched at one end of the junction; a read error may be the cause. The rearrangement links TRBV6-5 to TRBJ2-3; the match to TRBD2 covers 10 bases. This CDR3 contains 15 residues. Germline CDR1 MNHEY, CDR2 SVGAGI. CDR3 protein: CASRRGTSDTDTHYF. The CDR3 DNA is TGTGCCAGCAGGAGGGGGACTAGCGACACAGATACGCATTATTTT.

Concerning this clonotype: One end of the junction fails to match germline, which may point to a read error. The chain joins TRBV6-6 to TRBJ2-1; TRBD2 agrees at 9 bases. CDR3 size: 15 residues. The germline V gene encodes CDR1 MNHNY and CDR2 SVGAGI (reference sequence). CDR3 nucleotide sequence: TGTGCCAGCAGATCGCTTGGGACTAGCAAGAATGAGCAATTCTTC. Its protein is CASRSLGTSKNEQFF.

This chain uses TRBV5-4 with TRBJ1-2; TRBD1 might be the D (5 bases). Germline CDR1 and CDR2: SGHNT and YYREEE (reference sequence). V was clipped by 0 bases and J by 9 bases, with 15 bases between them. This CDR3 region has 14 residues. The CDR3 sequence is CASSLGREGNSYTF. The DNA of the CDR3 is TGTGCCAGCAGCTTGGGCAGGGAGGGTAATAGCTACACCTTC.

V and J are TRBV4-3 and TRBJ2-4, with TRBD2 as a possible D gene (7 bases). Trimming removed 11 bases from V and 1 base from J, with 18 bases in between. CDR3 size: 15 residues. Germline CDR1 is LGHNA and CDR2 is YSLEER. This CDR3 reads CADSQEGGAKNIQYF. The CDR3 nucleotides read TGCGCCGACAGCCAAGAGGGGGGGGCCAAAAACATTCAGTACTTC.

Points on this clonotype: This may stem from a read error, because a much larger clone lies one nucleotide away. This chain uses TRBV12-3 or TRBV12-4 with TRBJ2-4, with TRBD2 identical over 9 bases. The CDR3 spans 16 residues. For the CDR3, the DNA is TGTGCCAGCAGTTTAACGGCGGGAGGGCCAGGAAACATTGAGTACTTC. This sequence encodes CASSLTAGGPGNIEYF.

For this clonotype: Germline and junction disagree at one end, which may indicate a read error. J is TRBJ1-1 and V is TRBV11-2; D is uncertain. Germline values: CDR1 SGHAT, CDR2 FQNNGV. This CDR3 has 13 amino acids. CDR3 DNA: TGTGTCAGCGGCTCAATCCCGTCCACTGAAGCTTTCTTT. The encoded protein is CVSGSIPSTEAFF.

Note on this clonotype: One end of the junction varies from germline; a read error may be responsible. The chain has TRBV11-2 and TRBJ1-1, with 8 bases that match TRBD1. CDR3 length equals 13 residues. The germline V gene encodes CDR1 SGHAT and CDR2 FQNNGV. Written as DNA, the CDR3 is TGTGCCAGCAGTACCCAGGGGGCCACTGAAACTATCTTT. It specifies CASSTQGATETIF.

About this clonotype itself: An end of the junction does not agree with germline; a read error may underlie this. CDR3: CTSSFPGGMTEAFF. CDR3 DNA: TGTACCAGCAGCTTTCCAGGGGGCATGACTGAAGCTTTCTTT. The chain combines TRBV11-2 with TRBJ1-1; 8 bases line up with TRBD1. CDR1 and CDR2 from the germline V gene are SGHAT and FQNNGV. The CDR3 length is 14 residues.

A word on this clonotype: One end of the junction varies from germline; a read error may be responsible. The chain has TRBV20-1 and TRBJ1-2; D unresolved. Germline CDR1 DFQATT, CDR2 SNEGSKA (reference sequence). The CDR3 consists of 15 residues. CDR3 protein: CSARDRAGRNYGCTF. The CDR3 region has the DNA TGCAGTGCTAGAGATCGGGCAGGAAGAAACTATGGCTGCACCTTC.

Concerning this clonotype: Germline and junction disagree at one end, which may indicate a read error. This CDR3 is CSAPDRVKNIQNF. CDR3 sequence (DNA): TGCAGTGCGCCGGACAGGGTCAAAAACATCCAGAACTTC. V is TRBV20-1 and J is TRBJ2-4; 8 bases align to TRBD1. The germline V gene has CDR1 DFQATT and CDR2 SNEGSKA (reference sequence). The CDR3 contains 13 residues.

The chain employs TRBV5-4 and TRBJ2-3; a possible D gene is TRBD2 (6 bases). Germline values: CDR1 SGHNT, CDR2 YYREEE (reference sequence). CDR3 length equals 15 residues. V lost 5 bases and J lost 0, with 13 bases in between. The CDR3 spells CASRPAGTSTDTQYF. The DNA of the CDR3 is TGTGCCAGCAGACCGGCGGGGACTAGCACAGATACGCAGTATTTT.

About this clonotype: At one end the junction does not follow the germline gene, possibly because of a read error. The gene calls are TRBV11-3 and TRBJ2-5; perhaps TRBD2 as D (6 bases). The germline CDR1 and CDR2 sequences are SGHNT and YENEEA. The CDR3 length is 18 residues. CDR3 sequence (DNA): TGTGCCGGCAGCTCGCAGAGTCGGGGGTGTGGGTTCCAAGAGACCCAGTACTTC. Amino acids: CAGSSQSRGCGFQETQYF.

The chain links TRBV29-1 to TRBJ2-5; 8 positions agree with TRBD1. There are 14 residues in the CDR3. Germline CDR1 SQVTM, CDR2 ANQGSEA. The CDR3 DNA follows: TGCACCGTACCTGGGACAGGCGTGGGAGAGACCCAGTACTTC. Amino acid sequence: CTVPGTGVGETQYF. Full variable domain (rest looked up from reference TRBV29-1 and TRBJ2-5): SAVISQKPSRDICQRGTSLTIQCQVDSQVTMMFWYRQQPGQSLTLIATANQGSEATYESGFVIDKFPISRPNLTFSTLTVSNMSPEDSSIYLCTVPGTGVGETQYFGPGTRLLVL.

About this clonotype itself: A much larger clonotype is one base distant, so this may be a read error. The rearrangement uses TRBV6-5 and TRBJ2-2, with D possibly being TRBD1 (6 bases). Germline V gene sequence: CDR1 MNHEY, CDR2 SVGAGI. This CDR3 comprises 15 residues. The CDR3: CASTRAGAITGKLFF. The DNA of the CDR3 is TGTGCCAGCACTAGAGCAGGGGCGATCACCGGGAAGCTGTTTTTT.

With regard to this clonotype: Since a much larger clone is just one base distant, this may be a read error. The V gene is TRBV4-2, the J gene TRBJ1-6, with D hard to call. The CDR3 consists of 13 residues. The germline V gene encodes CDR1 LGHNA and CDR2 YNFKEQ. CDR3 residues: CVSSPLLNSPLHF. Written as DNA, the CDR3 is TGTGTCAGCAGCCCGCTATTAAATTCACCCCTCCACTTT.

The chain recombines TRBV20-1 with TRBJ1-1; TRBD1 matches at 7 bases. The V and J ends lost 6 bases and 5 bases, in that order; junction bases with no gene match: 9. CDR1 and CDR2 from the germline V gene are DFQATT and SNEGSKA (reference sequence). The CDR3 spans 13 residues. The CDR3 loop is CSASGTDGTEAFF. CDR3 DNA: TGCAGTGCATCCGGGACAGACGGGACTGAAGCTTTCTTT.

A word on this clonotype: Given a much more abundant clone one base away, this may be a read error. The chain couples TRBV14 to TRBJ1-4, with D unclear. CDR1 is SGHDN, CDR2 FVKESK, per germline. The CDR3 consists of 13 residues. The CDR3 reads CASNQVALEKLFF. CDR3 in DNA: TGTGCCAGCAACCAAGTGGCCCTTGAAAAACTGTTTTTT.

A note on this clonotype: The CDR3 does not end in the conserved phenylalanine or tryptophan, so this is likely a read error. The rearrangement joins TRBV4-1 to TRBJ2-1; 10 bases align to TRBD2. J was trimmed by 3 bases and V by 3 bases; bases with no gene match: 14. CDR3 length equals 19 residues. Germline CDR1 reads MGHRA; CDR2 reads YSYEKL. The CDR3 loop reads CASSHPGLARGPDYNEQFL. CDR3 sequence (DNA): TGCGCCAGCAGCCACCCGGGACTAGCGAGGGGGCCTGACTACAATGAGCAGTTCTTA.

Notes on this clonotype: Because the CDR3 is missing its conserved closing phenylalanine or tryptophan, this is likely a read error. The V gene is TRBV20-1, the J gene TRBJ1-1, with D possibly being TRBD1 (5 bases). This CDR3 region has 12 residues. Germline V gene sequence: CDR1 DFQATT, CDR2 SNEGSKA (reference sequence). The ends were cut back, 3 bases at V and 8 bases at J, with 13 bases in the middle. As DNA, the CDR3 is TGCAGTGCTAGTTATCAGGGACGCGAAGCTTTCCTT. Encoded protein: CSASYQGREAFL.

As concerns this clonotype: Possible read error: a much larger clone is one base away. The chain carries TRBV29-1 and TRBJ1-6; TRBD1 might be the D (6 bases). CDR1 is SQVTM and CDR2 is ANQGSEA in the germline V gene. Trimming took off 7 bases at V and 10 bases at J, with 20 bases between the two ends. The CDR3 is made up of 14 amino acids. The CDR3 DNA sequence: TGCAGCGCCACGGGGGCTGTGGTTGGATCACCCCTCCACTTT. Encoded protein: CSATGAVVGSPLHF. Complete variable domain (other parts from reference TRBV29-1 and TRBJ1-6): SAVISQKPSRDICQRGTSLTIQCQVDSQVTMMFWYRQQPGQSLTLIATANQGSEATYESGFVIDKFPISRPNLTFSTLTVSNMSPEDSSIYLCSATGAVVGSPLHFGNGTRLTVT.